These 9 T cell receptor beta chains were all obtained from the same sample, sequenced in a study of beta chain features in type 1 diabetes. The study's findings and limits: Moderate but significant shortening of TCRB CDR3s was recorded in all four CD4+ subsets from Type 1 diabetes patients.

These receptors' targets are unknown. Expressed TCRB transcripts were sequenced, since all the RNA that had been isolated was reverse transcribed. Repertoires were generated with immunoSEQ multiplex PCR, while TCRdb's copy carries only in-frame clones and drops some. The data show approximately 24,000 clones, about 52% seen once. Sequenced material: stem cell memory CD4+ T cells from blood. These TCRs come from a young man with type 1 diabetes.

The chain links TRBV5-1 to TRBJ2-6, with TRBD1 as a possible D gene (5 bases). The V gene lost 5 bases and the J gene lost 2 bases, with 20 bases spanning the gap. The CDR3 has 18 residues. Per germline, CDR1 SGHRS and CDR2 YFSETQ. The CDR3 reads CASSYQGTGPPGANVLTF. As DNA, the CDR3 is TGCGCCAGCAGTTATCAGGGTACCGGTCCCCCTGGGGCCAACGTCCTGACTTTC.

V usage is TRBV6-1 and J usage is TRBJ2-7; 7 nucleotides align to TRBD1. CDR1 is MNHNS, CDR2 SASEGT, per germline. Germline trimming cut 3 bases from V and 0 bases from J; bases unmatched to any gene: 8. The CDR3 runs 16 residues. The CDR3 region is CASSDADRAYSYEQYF. The DNA of the CDR3 is TGTGCCAGCAGTGATGCCGACAGGGCCTACTCCTACGAGCAGTACTTC.

The chain combines TRBV5-1 with TRBJ2-3; D call uncertain. The CDR3 consists of 14 residues. Germline CDR1 SGHRS, CDR2 YFSETQ. The V end was cut by 4 bases, the J end by 6 bases, with 15 bases between. CDR3 in amino acids: CASSPLRSDDTQYF. In nucleotides, the CDR3 is TGCGCCAGCAGCCCACTCCGGAGTGACGATACGCAGTATTTT.

As DNA, the CDR3 is TGTGCCAGCAGCTTGGCCCGGGACATTTACAATGAGCAGTTCTTC. This translates into CASSLARDIYNEQFF. This chain links TRBV5-6 with TRBJ2-1; a weak D match, TRBD1 (6 bases). The germline V gene has CDR1 SGHDT and CDR2 YYEEEE. This CDR3 has 15 amino acids. Trimming stripped 0 bases from V and 4 bases from J, with 11 bases between. Full variable domain (remainder filled in from reference TRBV5-6 and TRBJ2-1): DAGVTQSPTHLIKTRGQQVTLRCSPKSGHDTVSWYQQALGQGPQFIFQYYEEEERQRGNFPDRFSGHQFPNYSSELNVNALLLGDSALYLCASSLARDIYNEQFFGPGTRLTVL.

This sequence joins TRBV5-6 and TRBJ1-1; weak D call: TRBD1 (5 bases). Between the trimmed V and J ends, which lost 2 bases and 3 bases, there was a span of 11 bases. This CDR3 is 14 amino acids long. The germline V gene has CDR1 SGHDT and CDR2 YYEEEE. The chain's CDR3 is CASSLKVGDTEAFF. The CDR3 bases are TGTGCCAGCAGCTTAAAAGTAGGGGACACTGAAGCTTTCTTT.

CDR3: CASSLAPTGTGDYEQYF. The DNA of the CDR3 is TGCGCCAGCAGCTTGGCCCCCACCGGGACAGGGGACTACGAGCAGTACTTC. The rearrangement uses TRBV5-1 and TRBJ2-7; TRBD1 agrees at 10 bases. Germline V lookup: CDR1 SGHRS, CDR2 YFSETQ. The CDR3 loop spans 17 amino acids. The J segment lost 3 bases and the V segment lost 0 bases, leaving 9 bases of the junction unmatched.

This sequence joins TRBV11-2 and TRBJ2-7; the D gene is possibly TRBD1 (6 bases). This CDR3 has 14 residues. The germline V gene encodes CDR1 SGHAT and CDR2 FQNNGV. Trimming left V 4 bases short and J 3 bases short, with 13 bases between. DNA for the CDR3: TGTGCCAGCAGCTCACTTCAGGGGAACTACGAGCAGTACTTC. Translation gives CASSSLQGNYEQYF.

The chain recombines TRBV29-1 with TRBJ2-3, with D hard to call. CDR1 is SQVTM and CDR2 is ANQGSEA in the germline V gene. The length of the CDR3 is 10 residues. The V end lost 8 bases, the J end lost 4 bases, and 7 bases lay between the germline ends. The CDR3 nucleotides are TGCAGCAAGAGGTCAGATACGCAGTATTTT. This sequence encodes CSKRSDTQYF.

The chain recombines TRBV14 with TRBJ1-4; TRBD1 aligns across 9 bases. Germline CDR1 and CDR2: SGHDN and FVKESK. The V segment lost 4 bases and the J segment 10 bases; nucleotides outside the gene matches: 10. The CDR3 is made up of 15 amino acids. The CDR3 protein is CASSPLWTGEGKLFF. CDR3 bases: TGTGCCAGCAGCCCCCTGTGGACAGGGGAGGGAAAACTGTTTTTT.